The entry that follows covers one T cell receptor beta chain sequence. Those enrolled in Seattle joined during active infection and were followed longitudinally afterward. The sample comes from a study of blood T cell repertoires in COVID-19. Study summary: Some COVID-19 samples were acute and others convalescent; all came from the United States, Italy and Spain. T cells, B-cell-depleted T cells, or PBMCs supplied cDNA or gDNA.

In the original processing: The authors estimated nucleated cell counts from reference gene primer amplification. Only in-frame clones appear in the TCRdb table, and some are missing; sequencing was by immunoSEQ multiplex PCR. That table supplies the V and J calls and clone size; D and trimming were determined from the DNA. The sample records around 200,000 clones, approximately 88% being singletons. After removal of 5 bases from V and 5 bases from J, the junction contained 5 bases not matched to a gene. CDR1 and CDR2 (germline): MNHEY, SMNVEV (reference sequence). The CDR3 spans 14 residues. The rearrangement joins TRBV27 to TRBJ2-2; TRBD2 aligns across 7 bases. The source of this sequence is a woman aged 40 to 49 with COVID-19, enrolled during active disease. Material: peripheral blood. For the CDR3, the DNA is TGTGCCAGCAGTCGGACTAGTTGGACCGGGGAGCTGTTTTTT. Translation: CASSRTSWTGELFF.